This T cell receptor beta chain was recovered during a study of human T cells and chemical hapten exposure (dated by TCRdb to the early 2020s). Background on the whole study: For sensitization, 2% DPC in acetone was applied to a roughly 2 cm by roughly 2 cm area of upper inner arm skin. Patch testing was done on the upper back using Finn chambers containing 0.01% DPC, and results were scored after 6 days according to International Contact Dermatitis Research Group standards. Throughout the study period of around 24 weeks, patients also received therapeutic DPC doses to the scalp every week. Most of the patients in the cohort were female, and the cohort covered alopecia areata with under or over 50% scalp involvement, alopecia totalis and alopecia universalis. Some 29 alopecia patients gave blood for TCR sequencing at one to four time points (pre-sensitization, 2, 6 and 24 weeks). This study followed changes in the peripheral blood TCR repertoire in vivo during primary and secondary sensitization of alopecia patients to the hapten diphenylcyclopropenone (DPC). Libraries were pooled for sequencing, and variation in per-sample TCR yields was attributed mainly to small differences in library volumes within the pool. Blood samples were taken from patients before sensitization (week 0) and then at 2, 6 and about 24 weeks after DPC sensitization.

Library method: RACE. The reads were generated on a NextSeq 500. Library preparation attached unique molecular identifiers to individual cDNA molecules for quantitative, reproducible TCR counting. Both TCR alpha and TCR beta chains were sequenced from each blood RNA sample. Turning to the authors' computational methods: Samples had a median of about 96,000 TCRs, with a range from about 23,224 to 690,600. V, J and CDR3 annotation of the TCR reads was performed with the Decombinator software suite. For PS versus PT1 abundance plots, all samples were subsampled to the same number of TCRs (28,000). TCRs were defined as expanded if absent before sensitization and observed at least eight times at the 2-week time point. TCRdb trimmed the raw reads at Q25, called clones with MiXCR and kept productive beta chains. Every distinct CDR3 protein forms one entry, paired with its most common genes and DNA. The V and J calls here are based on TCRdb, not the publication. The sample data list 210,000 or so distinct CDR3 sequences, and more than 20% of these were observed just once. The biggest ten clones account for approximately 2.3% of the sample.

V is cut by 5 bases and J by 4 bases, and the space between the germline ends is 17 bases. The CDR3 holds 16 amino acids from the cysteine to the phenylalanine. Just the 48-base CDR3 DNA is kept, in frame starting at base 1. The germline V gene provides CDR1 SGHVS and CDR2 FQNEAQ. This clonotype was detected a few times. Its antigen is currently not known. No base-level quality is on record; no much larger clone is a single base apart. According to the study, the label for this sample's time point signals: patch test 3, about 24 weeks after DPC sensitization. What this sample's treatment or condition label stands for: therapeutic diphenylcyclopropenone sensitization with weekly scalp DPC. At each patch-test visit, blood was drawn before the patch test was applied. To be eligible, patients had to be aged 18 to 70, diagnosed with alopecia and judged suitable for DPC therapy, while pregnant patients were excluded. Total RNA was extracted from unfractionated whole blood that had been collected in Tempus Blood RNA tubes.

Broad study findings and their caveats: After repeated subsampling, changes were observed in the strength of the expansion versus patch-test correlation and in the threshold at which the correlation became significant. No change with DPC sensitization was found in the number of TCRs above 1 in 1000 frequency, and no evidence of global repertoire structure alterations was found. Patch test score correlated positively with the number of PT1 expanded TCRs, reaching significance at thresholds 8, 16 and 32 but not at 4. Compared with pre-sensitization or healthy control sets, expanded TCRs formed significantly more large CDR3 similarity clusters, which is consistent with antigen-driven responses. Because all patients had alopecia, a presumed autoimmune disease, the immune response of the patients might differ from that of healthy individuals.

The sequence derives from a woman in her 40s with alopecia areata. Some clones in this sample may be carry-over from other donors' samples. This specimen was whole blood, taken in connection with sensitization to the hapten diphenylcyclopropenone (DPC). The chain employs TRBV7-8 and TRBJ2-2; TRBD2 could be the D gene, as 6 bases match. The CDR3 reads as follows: CASSPGVRGATGELFF. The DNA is TGTGCCAGCAGCCCCGGGGTGCGGGGCGCCACCGGGGAGCTGTTTTTT.